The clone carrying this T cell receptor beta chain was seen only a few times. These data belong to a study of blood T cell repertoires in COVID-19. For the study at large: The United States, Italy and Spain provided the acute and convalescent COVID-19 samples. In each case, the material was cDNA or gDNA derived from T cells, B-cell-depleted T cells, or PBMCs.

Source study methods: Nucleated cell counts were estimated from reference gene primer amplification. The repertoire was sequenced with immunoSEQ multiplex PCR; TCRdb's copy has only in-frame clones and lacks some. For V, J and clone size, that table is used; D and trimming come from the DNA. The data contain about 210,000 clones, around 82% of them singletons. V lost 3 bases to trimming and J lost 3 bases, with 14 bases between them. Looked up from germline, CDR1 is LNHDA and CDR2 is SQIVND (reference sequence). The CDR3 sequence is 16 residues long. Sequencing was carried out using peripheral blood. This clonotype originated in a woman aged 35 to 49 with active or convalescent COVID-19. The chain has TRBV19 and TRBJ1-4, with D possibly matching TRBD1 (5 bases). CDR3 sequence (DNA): TGTGCCAGTAGTATGTTTAGGAGGGGCTCTAATGAAAAACTGTTTTTT. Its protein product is CASSMFRRGSNEKLFF. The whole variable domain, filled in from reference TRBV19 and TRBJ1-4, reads DGGITQSPKYLFRKEGQNVTLSCEQNLNHDAMYWYRQDPGQGLRLIYYSQIVNDFQKGDIAEGYSVSREKKESFPLTVTSAQKNPTAFYLCASSMFRRGSNEKLFFGSGTQLSVL.